Below, 26 T cell receptor beta chains from the same sample are listed, as sequenced in a study of blood T cell repertoires in COVID-19 (TCRdb year 2020). The protocol used for the library was the immunoSEQ multiplex PCR assay. TCRdb obtained this table from immuneACCESS and retained in-frame rearrangements with V and J assigned. These tables miss some clones; where compared with another copy, unresolved V genes account for less than half of the shortfall, and the remainder is unexplained. This sample has 120,000 to 150,000 clones in its table, and roughly 90% of those were observed once. Of the sample, approximately 0.95% falls within the top ten clones. Sequenced material: peripheral blood. These receptors originate from a woman aged 45-65 years with acute or convalescent COVID-19.

The sample holds a few counts of this clone. V gene TRBV9 combines with J gene TRBJ1-5; D gene unclear. The germline CDR1 and CDR2 sequences are SGDLS and YYNGEE. Trimming shortened V by 0 bases and J by 6 bases, and 7 bases separated the two germline ends. CDR3 length: 13 amino acids. The CDR3 sequence is CASSVDGVQPQHF. In DNA form, the CDR3 reads TGTGCCAGCAGCGTAGATGGAGTTCAGCCCCAGCATTTT.

J is TRBJ2-3 and V is TRBV19; unclear D gene. The V end lost 3 bases, the J end lost 2 bases, and 9 bases lay between the germline ends. This CDR3 contains 14 residues. The germline V gene encodes CDR1 LNHDA and CDR2 SQIVND (reference sequence). The CDR3 nucleotides read TGTGCCAGTAGTATTGGTAGACACACAGATACGCAGTATTTT. It translates to CASSIGRHTDTQYF.

The rearrangement links TRBV7-9 to TRBJ1-3; D gene uncertain. The V gene's germline CDR1 is SEHNR and CDR2 FQNEAQ (reference sequence). Trimming removed 2 bases at V and 0 bases at J, with 5 bases between. The CDR3 loop spans 14 amino acids. CDR3 residues: CASSLYISGNTIYF. DNA for the CDR3: TGTGCCAGCAGCTTATATATCTCTGGAAACACCATATATTTT.

The chain's CDR3 is CASSGNQGEKLFF. The CDR3 DNA reads as TGTGCCAGCAGCGGCAACCAGGGGGAAAAACTGTTTTTT. The chain uses TRBV12-3 or TRBV12-4 and TRBJ1-4; maybe TRBD1 (6 bases). Trimming cost V 6 bases and J 8 bases, with 13 bases left between them. CDR3 length: 13 amino acids.

CDR3 protein: CASSEYPSGNHGYTF. DNA of the CDR3: TGTGCCAGCAGTGAATACCCTTCAGGGAACCATGGCTACACCTTC. V is TRBV25-1 and J is TRBJ1-2; possible D gene TRBD1, 5 bases. Germline CDR1 MGHDK, CDR2 SYGVNS. V was cut by 0 bases and J by 6 bases, with 14 bases left in between. The CDR3 sequence is 15 residues long.

The chain uses TRBV5-4 and TRBJ1-1; TRBD1 aligns across 8 bases. Germline V gene data show CDR1 as SGHNT and CDR2 as YYREEE (reference sequence). This CDR3 has 16 residues. V shed 4 bases and J 0 bases; nucleotides not matched to a gene: 8. The CDR3, as DNA: TGTGCCAGCAGCGGTCGGACAGGGAATGTGAACACTGAAGCTTTCTTT. Protein sequence: CASSGRTGNVNTEAFF.

The V call is TRBV30, the J call TRBJ1-1; D perhaps matches TRBD1 (5 bases). V was clipped by 3 bases and J by 5 bases, with 13 bases between them. Per the germline V gene, CDR1 is GTSNPN and CDR2 is SVGIG (reference sequence). This CDR3 is 13 amino acids long. CDR3 amino acids: CAWSIGVRTEAFF. The DNA for the CDR3 is TGTGCCTGGAGCATAGGGGTTAGGACTGAAGCTTTCTTT.

This clone was picked up a small number of times. This chain connects TRBV18 to TRBJ1-5; TRBD1 matches at 12 bases. The ends lost 5 bases at V and 6 bases at J; junction bases unmatched: 5. CDR1 KGHSH and CDR2 LQKENI come from the germline V gene. This CDR3 comprises 15 residues. The DNA of the CDR3 is TGTGCCAGCTCAGGGACAGGGGGCAAAGGTCAGCCCCAGCATTTT. Protein sequence: CASSGTGGKGQPQHF.

The chain uses TRBV6-4 and TRBJ2-7; 8 bases fit TRBD1. J lost 7 bases, V lost 4 bases, and 12 bases had no gene match. Germline V gene data show CDR1 as MRHNA and CDR2 as SNTAGT. The length of the CDR3 is 15 residues. The CDR3 DNA reads as TGTGCCAGCAGTGGCGGACAGGGTCTCGCCCGGGAGCAGTACTTC. Translation: CASSGGQGLAREQYF.

This clone was seen just once. The gene calls are TRBV9 and TRBJ2-3; 11 positions agree with TRBD2. Germline V CDR1 and CDR2: SGDLS, YYNGEE. The V and J ends lost 4 bases and 2 bases, in that order; junction bases with no gene match: 6. The CDR3 runs to 16 residues. The CDR3 sequence: CASSISGGAPTDTQYF. Here the CDR3 DNA reads TGTGCCAGCAGCATTAGCGGGGGGGCTCCCACAGATACGCAGTATTTT.

The rearrangement joins TRBV14 to TRBJ2-3; the D gene is possibly TRBD1 (5 bases). This CDR3 region has 15 residues. Germline V gives CDR1 SGHDN, CDR2 FVKESK. Trimming removed 1 base from V and 2 bases from J, with 10 bases in between. The CDR3 DNA sequence: TGTGCCAGCAGCCAAGGGACACCCCTCACAGATACGCAGTATTTT. Protein sequence: CASSQGTPLTDTQYF.

J is TRBJ2-7 and V is TRBV28; the match to TRBD2 covers 8 bases. Germline V gives CDR1 MDHEN, CDR2 SYDVKM. This CDR3 contains 14 residues. V was clipped by 7 bases and J by 2 bases; unmatched bases: 7. CDR3 loop: CASIYAGGTYEQYF. The CDR3 DNA follows: TGTGCCAGCATATATGCGGGGGGCACCTACGAGCAGTACTTC.

The J gene is TRBJ1-3, the V gene TRBV19; no clear D gene. V gave up 5 bases and J gave up 1 base, with 12 bases separating them. This CDR3 has 15 amino acids. CDR1 and CDR2 from the germline V gene are LNHDA and SQIVND (reference sequence). This CDR3 reads CASSYQVFSGNTIYF. CDR3 DNA: TGTGCCAGTAGTTACCAGGTCTTTTCTGGAAACACCATATATTTT.

The sample holds one count of this clone. This rearrangement joins TRBV18 to TRBJ1-2; 9 bases are shared with TRBD1. Germline trimming cut 10 bases from V and 1 base from J; bases unmatched to any gene: 4. The germline V gene has CDR1 KGHSH and CDR2 LQKENI. The CDR3 sequence is 13 residues long. CDR3 nucleotide sequence: TGTGCCACGGGACAGGGTATTAACTATGGCTACACCTTC. It encodes CATGQGINYGYTF. Full variable domain (outside the CDR3, taken from reference TRBV18 and TRBJ1-2): NAGVMQNPRHLVRRRGQEARLRCSPMKGHSHVYWYRQLPEEGLKFMVYLQKENIIDESGMPKERFSAEFPKEGPSILRIQQVVRGDSAAYFCATGQGINYGYTFGSGTRLTVV.

This clone was observed a single time. The V gene is TRBV12-5, the J gene TRBJ1-5; D call uncertain. V lost 3 bases, J lost 3 bases, and 9 bases lay in between. Per germline, CDR1 LGHNT and CDR2 FRNRAP. The CDR3 spans 14 residues. CDR3 coding DNA: TGTGCTAGTGGTTTACCGGGTCTCAATCAGCCCCAGCATTTT. Translating gives CASGLPGLNQPQHF.

The V call is TRBV4-1, the J call TRBJ2-3; 10 nucleotides align to TRBD2. The CDR3 is made up of 17 amino acids. J gave up 3 bases and V 0 bases, and 6 bases lay outside the gene matches. Germline CDR1 and CDR2: MGHRA and YSYEKL. CDR3 sequence (DNA): TGCGCCAGCAGCCAAGATTCCCTAGCGGGGGCAACAGATACGCAGTATTTT. As protein: CASSQDSLAGATDTQYF.

The chain employs TRBV19 and TRBJ1-5; 8 nucleotides align to TRBD1. CDR1 and CDR2 (germline): LNHDA, SQIVND (reference sequence). This CDR3 contains 13 residues. The ends lost 6 bases at V and 5 bases at J; junction bases unmatched: 3. CDR3 residues: CASRDRDYQPQHF. The CDR3, as DNA: TGTGCCAGTAGGGACAGGGACTATCAGCCCCAGCATTTT.

The chain links TRBV2 to TRBJ2-1, with 10 bases matching TRBD2. The V gene end was trimmed by 3 bases and the J gene end by 7 bases; junction bases not matched to a gene: 3. Germline V gene sequence: CDR1 SNHLY, CDR2 FYNNEI. This CDR3 is built from 14 residues. The CDR3 is CASSDPTSGNEQFF. The CDR3, as DNA: TGTGCCAGCAGTGATCCGACTAGCGGGAATGAGCAGTTCTTC.

V and J are TRBV9 and TRBJ1-2, with D unclear. The CDR3 spans 16 residues. V lost 0 bases and J 7 bases, leaving 19 bases between the germline ends. Germline values: CDR1 SGDLS, CDR2 YYNGEE. CDR3 protein: CASSVAQWQAEGGYTF. CDR3 nucleotides: TGTGCCAGCAGCGTAGCTCAATGGCAAGCAGAGGGTGGCTACACCTTC.

The V and J genes are TRBV6-5 and TRBJ1-2; D ambiguous. CDR1 is MNHEY, CDR2 SVGAGI, per germline. The CDR3 has 14 residues. Deletions cut 6 bases from V and 0 bases from J, with 11 bases between. The CDR3 DNA reads as TGTGCCAGCAGCCTCCGAGTCGCTAACTATGGCTACACCTTC. Amino acids: CASSLRVANYGYTF.

V and J are TRBV24-1 and TRBJ2-1; 8 nucleotides match TRBD1. The CDR3 consists of 17 residues. CDR1 is KGHDR and CDR2 is SFDVKD in the germline V gene. V was pared by 3 bases and J by 6 bases, with 12 bases of the junction left unmatched. The CDR3 bases are TGTGCCACCAGTGATATGGGACAGGTGGGGCCGGGCAATGAGCAGTTCTTC. Translated: CATSDMGQVGPGNEQFF.

This clone occurred once. The rearrangement uses TRBV7-3 and TRBJ1-3; TRBD1 agrees at 11 bases. Per germline, CDR1 SGHTA and CDR2 FQGTGA. The length of the CDR3 is 15 residues. Trimming removed 0 bases from V and 7 bases from J; junction bases left unmatched: 2. CDR3 residues: CASSLTGDRGNTIYF. CDR3 sequence (DNA): TGTGCCAGCAGCTTAACCGGGGACAGGGGGAACACCATATATTTT.

This CDR3 reads CASSPTSGEDGYTF. The CDR3 DNA reads TGTGCCAGCTCACCCACGAGTGGTGAGGATGGCTACACCTTC. The chain recombines TRBV18 with TRBJ1-2; no reliable D call. Deletions cut 3 bases from V and 6 bases from J, with 14 bases between. The CDR3 covers 14 residues. Germline assignment: CDR1 KGHSH and CDR2 LQKENI.

CDR3 DNA: TGTGCCATCAGCGAATGGGGGGACAGGGGGAGGGACGAGCAGTACTTC. This translates into CAISEWGDRGRDEQYF. This chain uses TRBV10-3 with TRBJ2-7; 11 positions agree with TRBD1. In germline, CDR1 is ENHRY, CDR2 SYGVKD. The length of the CDR3 is 16 residues. J gave up 5 bases and V 6 bases, and 12 bases lay outside the gene matches.

The genes are TRBV5-1 and TRBJ1-1; D uncertain. Germline V gene lookup returns CDR1 SGHRS and CDR2 YFSETQ. There are 13 residues in the CDR3. Trimming left V 5 bases short and J 2 bases short, with 10 bases between. The CDR3 sequence: CASSLDTNTEAFF. Here the CDR3 DNA reads TGCGCCAGCAGTCTTGACACAAACACTGAAGCTTTCTTT.

This chain uses TRBV20-1 with TRBJ1-1; D unresolved. Germline V lookup: CDR1 DFQATT, CDR2 SNEGSKA (reference sequence). This CDR3 region has 11 residues. In DNA form, the CDR3 reads TGCAGCCCCCGCAGGAACACTGAAGCTTTCTTT. Protein product: CSPRRNTEAFF.